The next 9 T cell receptor beta chains were all read from a single sample in a study of tumor-infiltrating lymphocytes in primary liver carcinoma. Unsorted bulk tissue (roughly 19-30 mg) underwent RNA and DNA co-extraction. A primer in the constant region served to generate TCR beta cDNA from 450 to 600 ng of total RNA. Libraries of TCR beta came from three nested multiplex PCR rounds with slightly modified ARM-PCR. Two initial PCR rounds of around 10 cycles each paired TRBV1-TRBV30 forward primers with a C-beta reverse primer. TCRdb redid the calling of the multiplex PCR reads with MiXCR, one entry per CDR3 protein. Of some 30,000 distinct CDR3 sequences in the sample, around 71% were seen once. The sequencing sample was made of liver tumor tissue from sampling region 3. The subset denotes: tumor region T3, left-lateral pole. Receptor source: a woman aged 30 to 39 with primary liver carcinoma and hepatitis B virus infection.

About this clonotype: Given the absence of the conserved phenylalanine or tryptophan at the CDR3 end, a read error is likely. The rearrangement joins TRBV10-3 to TRBJ2-1; no clear D. This CDR3 comprises 14 residues. The germline V gene encodes CDR1 ENHRY and CDR2 SYGVKD. The chain's CDR3 is CPISPTATPDEQFS. The CDR3, as DNA: TGTCCCATCAGTCCCACGGCGACCCCGGATGAGCAGTTCTCC.

This rearrangement joins TRBV10-3 to TRBJ1-1; TRBD1 matches 8 bases. Germline V gene lookup returns CDR1 ENHRY and CDR2 SYGVKD. This CDR3 has 14 residues. The DNA for the CDR3 is TGTACTATCAGTGGGGACAGGATGAGCACTGAAGCTTTCTTT. Its protein is CTISGDRMSTEAFF.

Note on this clonotype: Mismatch with germline at one junction end may stem from a read error. This chain links TRBV7-8 with TRBJ1-6; D remains unclear. Germline loops: CDR1 SGHVS, CDR2 FQNEAQ. CDR3 length: 18 amino acids. The CDR3 reads CASNLGPQAQASHSSLHF. CDR3 nucleotide sequence: TGTGCCAGCAACTTGGGTCCCCAGGCCCAGGCTTCACATTCATCCCTCCACTTT.

To note about this clonotype: The CDR3 does not close with the conserved phenylalanine or tryptophan, likely indicating a read error. The V call is TRBV11-2, the J call TRBJ1-1, with D maybe TRBD1 (5 bases). Trimming removed 1 base from V and 4 bases from J, with 10 bases in between. Germline-derived CDR1 and CDR2 are SGHAT and FQNNGV. The CDR3 covers 14 residues. Written as DNA, the CDR3 is TGTGCCAGCAGCTTAGGACTCGGGGCCACTGAAGCTTTCCTT. It yields the protein CASSLGLGATEAFL.

Concerning this clonotype itself: One junction end does not reproduce the germline sequence, and a read error may be involved. J is TRBJ2-3 and V is TRBV11-2; perhaps TRBD2 as D (6 bases). The length of the CDR3 is 13 residues. CDR1 and CDR2 from the germline V gene are SGHAT and FQNNGV. CDR3 sequence (DNA): TGTGCCAGTAGCCTGCGACGGGGGAATACGCATTATTTT. It codes for CASSLRRGNTHYF.

The V call is TRBV11-3, the J call TRBJ2-5, with D possibly matching TRBD2 (6 bases). The CDR3 runs to 15 residues. Trimming shortened V by 6 bases and J by 7 bases, and 21 bases separated the two germline ends. Germline loops: CDR1 SGHNT, CDR2 YENEEA. The CDR3 reads CASRPRTTRDGTQYF. The CDR3 DNA sequence: TGTGCCAGCAGGCCCAGGACTACCCGAGATGGGACCCAGTACTTC.

About this clonotype itself: With a much larger clone just one base away, this may be a read error. The chain couples TRBV11-2 to TRBJ2-2, with D possibly matching TRBD2 (5 bases). Germline CDR1 is SGHAT and CDR2 is FQNNGV. The CDR3 is 15 residues long. CDR3 DNA sequence: TGTTCCAGCGGCCCTCCGCAAGGACCGACCGGGGAGCTGTTCTTT. Its translation is CSSGPPQGPTGELFF.

The chain couples TRBV20-1 to TRBJ1-5; D may be TRBD1 (6 bases). The CDR3 is 14 residues long. The germline V gene has CDR1 DFQATT and CDR2 SNEGSKA (reference sequence). CDR3 sequence (DNA): TGCAATGCCAGCCTAACAGGGAGAAATCAGCCCCAGCATTTT. Residues: CNASLTGRNQPQHF.

This clonotype was detected only a few times. Possible read error: a much larger clone is one base away. The gene calls are TRBV11-2 and TRBJ2-1; D ambiguous. This CDR3 spans 15 amino acids. The germline V gene has CDR1 SGHAT and CDR2 FQNNGV. For the CDR3, the DNA is TGTGCCAGCAGCTTAGATGATAGCTCCCACAATGAGCAGTTCTTC. As protein: CASSLDDSSHNEQFF.